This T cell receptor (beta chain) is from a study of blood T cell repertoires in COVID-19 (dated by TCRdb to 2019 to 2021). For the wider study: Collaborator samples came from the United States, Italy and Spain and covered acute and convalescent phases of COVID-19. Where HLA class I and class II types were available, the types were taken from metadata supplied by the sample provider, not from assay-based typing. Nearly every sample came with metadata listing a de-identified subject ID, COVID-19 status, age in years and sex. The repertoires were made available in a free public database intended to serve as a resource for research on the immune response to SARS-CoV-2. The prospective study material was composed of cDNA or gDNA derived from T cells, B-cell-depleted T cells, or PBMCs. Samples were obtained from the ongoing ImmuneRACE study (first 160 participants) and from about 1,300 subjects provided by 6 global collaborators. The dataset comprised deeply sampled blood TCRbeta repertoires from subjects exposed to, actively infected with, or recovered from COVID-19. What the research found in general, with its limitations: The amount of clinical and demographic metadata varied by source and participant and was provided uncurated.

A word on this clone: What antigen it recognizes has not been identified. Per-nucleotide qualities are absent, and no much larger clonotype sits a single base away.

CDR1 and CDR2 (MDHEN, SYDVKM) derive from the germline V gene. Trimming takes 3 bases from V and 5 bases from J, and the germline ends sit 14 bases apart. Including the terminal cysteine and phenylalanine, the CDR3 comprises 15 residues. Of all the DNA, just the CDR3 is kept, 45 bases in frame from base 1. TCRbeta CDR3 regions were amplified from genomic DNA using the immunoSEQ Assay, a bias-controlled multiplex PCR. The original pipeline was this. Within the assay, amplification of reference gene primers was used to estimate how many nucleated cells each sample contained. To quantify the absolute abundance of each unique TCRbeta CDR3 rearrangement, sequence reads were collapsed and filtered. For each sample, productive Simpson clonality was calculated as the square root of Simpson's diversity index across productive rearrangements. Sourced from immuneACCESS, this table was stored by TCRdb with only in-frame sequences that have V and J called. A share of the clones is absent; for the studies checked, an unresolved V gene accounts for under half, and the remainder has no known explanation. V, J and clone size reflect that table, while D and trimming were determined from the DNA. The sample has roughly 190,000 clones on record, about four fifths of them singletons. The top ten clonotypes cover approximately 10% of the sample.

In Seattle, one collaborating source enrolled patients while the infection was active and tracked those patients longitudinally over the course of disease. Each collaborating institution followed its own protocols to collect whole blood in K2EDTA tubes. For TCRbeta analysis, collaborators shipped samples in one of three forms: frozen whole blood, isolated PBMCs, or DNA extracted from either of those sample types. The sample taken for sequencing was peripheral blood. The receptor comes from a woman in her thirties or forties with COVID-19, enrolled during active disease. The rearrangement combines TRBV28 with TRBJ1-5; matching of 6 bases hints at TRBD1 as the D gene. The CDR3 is CASSLGGRADQPQHF. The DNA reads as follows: TGTGCCAGCAGTTTGGGGGGGCGAGCTGATCAGCCCCAGCATTTT.